These T cell receptor beta chains were read from a single sample in a study of cytomegalovirus exposure and HLA in healthy donors. The repertoire was sequenced with immunoSEQ multiplex PCR; TCRdb's copy has only in-frame clones and lacks some. The sample yields 45,000 to 60,000 clones, of which the top ten take up roughly 17%. The sequencing sample was made of PBMCs. Source of these receptors: a male donor in good health and CMV-seronegative. CDR3s include the opening cysteine and the closing phenylalanine or tryptophan. A D gene is named only where the DNA matches it firmly.

>TRBD1|TRBJ2-3|TRBV2
CASSEDQGAADTQYF
TGTGCCAGCAGTGAAGATCAGGGGGCTGCAGATACGCAGTATTTT
>-|TRBJ2-4|TRBV6-5
CASSYTAPGAGNIQYF
TGTGCCAGCAGTTACACCGCTCCAGGGGCCGGAAACATTCAGTACTTC
>-|TRBJ1-1|TRBV6-6
CASRPRQETTEAFF
TGTGCCAGCAGACCCCGGCAGGAAACCACTGAAGCTTTCTTT
>-|TRBJ2-1|TRBV7-9
CASSPADEQFF
TGTGCCAGCAGCCCTGCGGATGAGCAGTTCTTC
>-|TRBJ1-1|TRBV2
CASSERSGMNTEAFF
TGTGCCAGCAGTGAACGTTCGGGGATGAACACTGAAGCTTTCTTT
>TRBD2|TRBJ2-3|TRBV18
CASSPSSGASTDTQYF
TGTGCCAGCTCACCATCTAGCGGGGCTTCCACAGATACGCAGTATTTT
>-|TRBJ2-3|TRBV6-1
CASSDYLNTDTQYF
TGTGCCAGCAGTGACTACCTAAACACAGATACGCAGTATTTT
>TRBD1|TRBJ1-2|TRBV27
CASSPGTLDRGVFGGYTF
TGTGCCAGCAGCCCGGGGACCTTGGACAGGGGTGTTTTCGGTGGCTACACCTTC
>-|TRBJ1-5|TRBV19
CASSIALGQYSNQPQHF
TGTGCCAGTAGTATAGCGCTCGGACAATATAGCAATCAGCCCCAGCATTTT
>-|TRBJ1-1|TRBV9
CASSPDLGGSTEAFF
TGTGCCAGCAGCCCAGACCTAGGGGGAAGTACTGAAGCTTTCTTT
>-|TRBJ2-7|TRBV7-8
CASSQTALLSYEQYF
TGTGCCAGCAGCCAGACAGCCCTACTCTCCTACGAGCAGTACTTC
>TRBD2|TRBJ2-3|TRBV9
CASSGTSAPTDTQYF
TGTGCCAGCAGCGGGACTAGCGCACCCACAGATACGCAGTATTTT
>-|TRBJ2-7|TRBV2
CASSTGIGFYEQYF
TGTGCCAGCAGTACAGGGATAGGGTTCTACGAGCAGTACTTC
>-|TRBJ1-1|TRBV6-5
CASSSPGRVTEAFF
TGTGCCAGCAGTAGTCCAGGGAGGGTGACTGAAGCTTTCTTT
>TRBD2|TRBJ2-3|TRBV11-2
CASLVSGVDTQYF
TGTGCCAGCCTAGTTAGCGGGGTGGATACGCAGTATTTT
>-|TRBJ1-5|TRBV6-1
CASIADPGNQPQHF
TGTGCCAGCATAGCCGATCCGGGCAATCAGCCCCAGCATTTT
>TRBD1|TRBJ2-1|TRBV7-2
CASRHPRDRKYNEQFF
TGTGCCAGCAGACACCCTCGGGACAGAAAATACAATGAGCAGTTCTTC
>-|TRBJ1-1|TRBV6-5
CASSYVKNTEAFF
TGTGCCAGCAGTTACGTAAAGAACACTGAAGCTTTCTTT
>TRBD1|TRBJ1-2|TRBV6-6
CASSKWTGRDGYTF
TGTGCCAGCAGTAAATGGACAGGGAGGGATGGCTACACCTTC
>TRBD1|TRBJ1-2|TRBV7-3
CASSRTGGTYGYTF
TGTGCCAGCAGCCGTACAGGGGGCACCTATGGCTACACCTTC
>-|TRBJ2-7|TRBV4-3
CASSQDGWDEQYF
TGCGCCAGCAGCCAAGACGGGTGGGACGAGCAGTACTTC
>TRBD1|TRBJ2-7|TRBV10-3
CAISVTGDHEQYF
TGTGCCATCAGTGTGACAGGGGACCACGAGCAGTACTTC
>-|TRBJ2-2|TRBV11-2
CASSPAGILAGELFF
TGTGCCAGCAGCCCGGCGGGGATTTTAGCCGGGGAGCTGTTTTTT
>-|TRBJ2-1|TRBV5-1
CASSPSGGSSYNEQFF
TGCGCCAGCAGCCCCTCGGGGGGCAGCTCCTACAATGAGCAGTTCTTC
>TRBD2|TRBJ2-2|TRBV7-3
CASSPAGSGGASGTGELFF
TGTGCCAGCAGCCCGGCGGGGAGCGGGGGGGCCTCCGGAACCGGGGAGCTGTTTTTT
>TRBD1|TRBJ1-2|TRBV2
CASSRTGGGYTF
TGTGCCAGCAGTAGAACAGGGGGTGGCTACACCTTC
>TRBD2|TRBJ2-5|TRBV30
CAWTAGVQETQYF
TGTGCCTGGACAGCGGGGGTACAAGAGACCCAGTACTTC
>-|TRBJ2-1|TRBV28
CASSLISGGSYNEQFF
TGTGCCAGCAGTTTAATTAGCGGAGGCTCCTACAATGAGCAGTTCTTC
>TRBD1|TRBJ2-7|TRBV4-3
CASSHSGTGSYEQYF
TGCGCCAGCAGCCATTCCGGGACAGGCTCCTACGAGCAGTACTTC
>TRBD2|TRBJ2-1|TRBV19
CASSSRTSGGVAEQFF
TGTGCCAGTAGTTCTCGGACTAGCGGGGGGGTGGCTGAGCAGTTCTTC
>TRBD2|TRBJ2-6|TRBV19
CASSTFGGGSGANVLTF
TGTGCCAGTAGTACCTTTGGGGGGGGTTCTGGGGCCAACGTCCTGACTTTC
>TRBD1|TRBJ1-1|TRBV5-1
CASSWGQGNTEAFF
TGCGCCAGCAGCTGGGGACAGGGGAACACTGAAGCTTTCTTT
>-|TRBJ2-1|TRBV6-5
CASSYADFSDTQFF
TGTGCCAGCAGTTACGCGGACTTCTCAGATACACAGTTCTTC
>TRBD2|TRBJ2-1|TRBV28
CASGTSRRYEQFF
TGTGCCAGTGGGACTAGCCGAAGGTATGAGCAGTTCTTC
>TRBD2|TRBJ2-1|TRBV9
CASSVVASGGPAYNEQFF
TGTGCCAGCAGCGTAGTGGCTAGCGGGGGTCCTGCCTACAATGAGCAGTTCTTC
>-|TRBJ1-2|TRBV7-2
CASSLGGGPYGYTF
TGTGCCAGCAGCTTAGGAGGGGGTCCTTATGGCTACACCTTC
>TRBD2|TRBJ2-1|TRBV6-1
CASSSGTSPFNEQFF
TGTGCCAGCAGTAGCGGGACTAGCCCTTTCAATGAGCAGTTCTTC
>TRBD1|TRBJ2-7|TRBV4-1
CASSPPGQGWEQYF
TGCGCCAGCAGCCCTCCGGGACAGGGATGGGAGCAGTACTTC
>-|TRBJ2-6|TRBV6-4
CASRRESGANVLTF
TGTGCCAGCCGACGGGAGTCTGGGGCCAACGTCCTGACTTTC
>-|TRBJ2-1|TRBV7-2
CASSLRSGRGNEQFF
TGTGCCAGCAGCTTAAGGAGCGGTCGGGGGAATGAGCAGTTCTTC
>-|TRBJ2-7|TRBV18
CASSRSAGDYEQYF
TGTGCCAGCTCAAGATCGGCCGGGGACTACGAGCAGTACTTC
>-|TRBJ1-2|TRBV19
CASNSDWGVGYTF
TGTGCCAGTAACTCGGACTGGGGGGTCGGCTACACCTTC
>-|TRBJ1-1|TRBV18
CASSLTENTEAFF
TGTGCCAGCTCACTGACAGAGAACACTGAAGCTTTCTTT
>TRBD1|TRBJ1-4|TRBV30
CAWSEDREKLFF
TGTGCCTGGAGTGAGGACAGGGAAAAACTGTTTTTT
>-|TRBJ1-1|TRBV20-1
CSGSGNTEAFF
TGCAGTGGATCGGGGAACACTGAAGCTTTCTTT
>TRBD2|TRBJ2-5|TRBV7-6
CASSLDSSGAETQYF
TGTGCCAGCAGCTTAGATTCTAGCGGGGCTGAGACCCAGTACTTC
>-|TRBJ2-7|TRBV7-9
CASSLGGHRTYEQYF
TGTGCCAGCAGCTTAGGGGGACATCGCACCTACGAGCAGTACTTC
>TRBD1|TRBJ1-2|TRBV30
CAWSPPFTGTGALNYGYTF
TGTGCCTGGAGTCCCCCCTTCACCGGGACAGGGGCTTTAAACTATGGCTACACCTTC
>TRBD1|TRBJ1-1|TRBV30
CASSRDRGRTEAFF
TGTGCCTCGTCCCGGGACAGGGGTCGGACTGAAGCTTTCTTT
>-|TRBJ1-4|TRBV27
CASRVTPGAINEKLFF
TGTGCCAGCAGAGTCACCCCAGGGGCCATTAATGAAAAACTGTTTTTT
>TRBD2|TRBJ2-5|TRBV7-6
CASSLVTAGPETQYF
TGTGCCAGCAGCTTAGTCACAGCGGGGCCAGAGACCCAGTACTTC